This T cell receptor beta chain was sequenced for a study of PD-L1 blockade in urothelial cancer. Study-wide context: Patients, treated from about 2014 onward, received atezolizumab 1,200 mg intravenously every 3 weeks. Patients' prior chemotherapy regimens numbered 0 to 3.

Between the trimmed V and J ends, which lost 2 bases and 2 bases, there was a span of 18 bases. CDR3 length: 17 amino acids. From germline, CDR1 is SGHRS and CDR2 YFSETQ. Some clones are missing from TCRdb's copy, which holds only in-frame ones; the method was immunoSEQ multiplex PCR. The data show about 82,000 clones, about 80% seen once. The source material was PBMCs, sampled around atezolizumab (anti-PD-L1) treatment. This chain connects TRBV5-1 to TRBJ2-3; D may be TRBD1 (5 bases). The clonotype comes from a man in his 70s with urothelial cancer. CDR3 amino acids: CASSFTGSRVSTDTQYF. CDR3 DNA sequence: TGCGCCAGCAGCTTTACCGGCAGCAGGGTATCCACAGATACGCAGTATTTT. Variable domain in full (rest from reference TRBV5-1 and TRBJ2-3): KAGVTQTPRYLIKTRGQQVTLSCSPISGHRSVSWYQQTPGQGLQFLFEYFSETQRNKGNFPGRFSGRQFSNSRSEMNVSTLELGDSALYLCASSFTGSRVSTDTQYFGPGTRLTVL.